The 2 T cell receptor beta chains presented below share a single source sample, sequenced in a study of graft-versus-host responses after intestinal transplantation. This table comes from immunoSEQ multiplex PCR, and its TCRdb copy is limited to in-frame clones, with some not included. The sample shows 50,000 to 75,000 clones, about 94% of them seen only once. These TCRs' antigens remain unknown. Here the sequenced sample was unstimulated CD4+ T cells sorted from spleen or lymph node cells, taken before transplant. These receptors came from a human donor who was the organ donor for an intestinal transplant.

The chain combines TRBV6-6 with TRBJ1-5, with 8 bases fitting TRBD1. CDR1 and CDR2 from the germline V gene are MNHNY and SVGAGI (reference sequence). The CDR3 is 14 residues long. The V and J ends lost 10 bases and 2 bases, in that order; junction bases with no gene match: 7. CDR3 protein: CATISGQGNQPQHF. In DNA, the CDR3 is TGTGCCACCATCTCGGGACAGGGCAATCAGCCCCAGCATTTT.

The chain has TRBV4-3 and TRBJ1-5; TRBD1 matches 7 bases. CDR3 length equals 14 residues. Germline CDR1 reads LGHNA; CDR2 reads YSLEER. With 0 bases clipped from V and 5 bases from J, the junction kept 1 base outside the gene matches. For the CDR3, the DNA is TGCGCCAGCAGCCAAGATCAGGGGGATCAGCCCCAGCATTTT. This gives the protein CASSQDQGDQPQHF.